One sample yielded the 20 T cell receptor beta chains listed below, sequenced in a study of T cells in Graves' hyperthyroidism and ophthalmopathy. What was amplified from RNA transcripts were TCR beta CDR3 regions. When the TCR CDR3 underwent first-round RT-PCR, the HTBI primer set was used. TCRdb re-called the multiplex PCR reads with MiXCR, one entry per CDR3 protein. The table records 450,000 to 650,000 distinct CDR3 sequences, roughly 18% of them present only once. The sequenced material came from blood. The receptors shown here come from a woman younger than 30 with Graves' ophthalmopathy.

In this sample, this clonotype turned up many times. The J gene is TRBJ1-1, the V gene TRBV3-1; possibly TRBD1 for D (5 bases). Germline V CDR1 and CDR2: LGHDT, YNNKEL (reference sequence). V dropped 4 bases and J dropped 1 base, with 16 bases sitting between them. This CDR3 is 16 amino acids long. The CDR3: CASSPGWGRRNTEAFF. The CDR3 DNA reads as TGTGCCAGCAGCCCCGGTTGGGGACGGAGGAACACTGAAGCTTTCTTT.

In this sample, this clonotype turned up many times. The CDR3 spells CSAQGQGNTEAFF. Written as DNA, the CDR3 is TGCAGTGCTCAGGGACAGGGGAACACTGAAGCTTTCTTT. The genes are TRBV20-1 and TRBJ1-1; TRBD1 matches at 9 bases. The length of the CDR3 is 13 residues. V lost 5 bases, J lost 1 base, and 2 bases stayed unmatched. Germline CDR1 reads DFQATT; CDR2 reads SNEGSKA (reference sequence).

This clonotype occurred many times. This sequence joins TRBV9 and TRBJ2-7; D possibly corresponds to TRBD2 (5 bases). The germline V gene encodes CDR1 SGDLS and CDR2 YYNGEE. With 2 bases removed from V and 3 bases from J, the gap between germline ends came to 15 bases. The CDR3 runs 15 residues. The CDR3 loop is CASSVRWLDYYEQYF. CDR3 DNA: TGTGCCAGCAGCGTCCGTTGGCTCGACTACTACGAGCAGTACTTC.

This clonotype appeared a few times. J is TRBJ2-2 and V is TRBV4-1; D uncertain. In germline, CDR1 is MGHRA, CDR2 YSYEKL. V dropped 1 base and J dropped 4 bases, with 13 bases sitting between them. The length of the CDR3 is 16 residues. CDR3 bases: TGCGCCAGCAGCCAAGGTCCTCGCCACGGCACCGGGGAGCTGTTTTTT. Translation: CASSQGPRHGTGELFF.

The V and J genes are TRBV5-1 and TRBJ2-5; TRBD1 matches 8 bases. This CDR3 has 16 residues. Germline values: CDR1 SGHRS, CDR2 YFSETQ. V lost 4 bases, J lost 0 bases, and 8 bases stayed unmatched. The CDR3: CASSPDRVVHQETQYF. CDR3 DNA sequence: TGCGCCAGCAGCCCGGACAGGGTAGTGCACCAAGAGACCCAGTACTTC.

This clonotype has only one observation. The chain couples TRBV2 to TRBJ2-5, with 9 bases fitting TRBD1. V lost 3 bases to trimming and J lost 3 bases; unmatched junction nucleotides: 8. CDR3 length: 16 residues. Germline lookup yields CDR1 SNHLY and CDR2 FYNNEI. The CDR3 DNA is TGTGCCAGCAGTGACAGTCGGGACAGGGTAGAAGAGACCCAGTACTTC. This codes for CASSDSRDRVEETQYF.

This clonotype was counted a few times. This rearrangement joins TRBV12-5 to TRBJ2-7; D gene ambiguous. CDR3 length: 15 residues. Germline V gene lookup returns CDR1 LGHNT and CDR2 FRNRAP. V was pared by 0 bases and J by 8 bases, with 17 bases between. The CDR3 sequence is CASGLVQFQRHKQYF. The CDR3 region has the DNA TGTGCTAGTGGTTTGGTACAGTTTCAGAGGCACAAGCAGTACTTC.

This clonotype was seen many times. This chain connects TRBV5-6 to TRBJ2-1, with D perhaps matching TRBD1 (6 bases). Per germline, CDR1 SGHDT and CDR2 YYEEEE. The CDR3 is 15 residues long. Trimming left V 4 bases short and J 5 bases short, with 16 bases between. CDR3 residues: CASSLPDRIDNEQFF. DNA of the CDR3: TGTGCCAGCAGCCTCCCCGACAGGATCGACAATGAGCAGTTCTTC. The full variable domain, with the rest looked up from reference TRBV5-6 and TRBJ2-1, is DAGVTQSPTHLIKTRGQQVTLRCSPKSGHDTVSWYQQALGQGPQFIFQYYEEEERQRGNFPDRFSGHQFPNYSSELNVNALLLGDSALYLCASSLPDRIDNEQFFGPGTRLTVL.

This clonotype came up once. The chain links TRBV3-1 to TRBJ2-1, with 9 nucleotides matching TRBD1. CDR3 length: 14 amino acids. Germline V gene sequence: CDR1 LGHDT, CDR2 YNNKEL (reference sequence). V lost 6 bases to trimming and J lost 9 bases; unmatched junction nucleotides: 9. DNA of the CDR3: TGTGCCAGCAGTACCGGGACAGGGAGGGGTGAGCAGTTCTTC. As protein: CASSTGTGRGEQFF.

This clonotype was seen a few times. Here the CDR3 DNA reads TGTGCCAGCACCCTCATTGTGAACACTGAAGCTTTCTTT. This encodes CASTLIVNTEAFF. The gene calls are TRBV28 and TRBJ1-1; D ambiguous. Germline CDR1 is MDHEN and CDR2 is SYDVKM. The CDR3 is 13 residues long. V was shortened by 7 bases and J by 0 bases, with 9 bases between the two germline ends. Supplemented by reference TRBV28 and TRBJ1-1, the full variable domain reads DVKVTQSSRYLVKRTGEKVFLECVQDMDHENMFWYRQDPGLGLRLIYFSYDVKMKEKGDIPEGYSVSREKKERFSLILESASTNQTSMYLCASTLIVNTEAFFGQGTRLTVV.

This clonotype was seen ten or more times. The chain is built from TRBV7-9 and TRBJ2-7, with D maybe TRBD1 (6 bases). This CDR3 has 15 residues. CDR1 and CDR2 (germline): SEHNR, FQNEAQ (reference sequence). Deletions cut 4 bases from V and 5 bases from J, with 18 bases between. The CDR3 nucleotides are TGTGCCAGCAGCTCCACGACAGGTATCTTAGACGAGCAGTACTTC. It codes for CASSSTTGILDEQYF.

This chain uses TRBV20-1 with TRBJ2-1; TRBD2 might be the D (5 bases). Deletions cut 5 bases from V and 0 bases from J, with 8 bases between. The CDR3 extends over 13 amino acids. Germline CDR1 is DFQATT and CDR2 is SNEGSKA (reference sequence). CDR3 DNA sequence: TGCAGTGCTGACTATAGCTCCTACAATGAGCAGTTCTTC. Its translation is CSADYSSYNEQFF.

Points on this clonotype: A much larger clone lies a single base off, so this may be a read error. This sequence joins TRBV27 and TRBJ2-5; unclear D gene. This CDR3 has 15 amino acids. CDR1 and CDR2 from the germline V gene are MNHEY and SMNVEV (reference sequence). Trimming shortened V by 0 bases and J by 5 bases, and 13 bases separated the two germline ends. The DNA for the CDR3 is TGTGCCAGCAGTTTATCGGTAGGGTCTTTGGAGACCCAGTACTTC. This codes for CASSLSVGSLETQYF.

This rearrangement joins TRBV7-2 to TRBJ1-1, with 7 bases that match TRBD1. V lost 5 bases and J lost 7; bases outside the gene matches: 16. This CDR3 spans 16 amino acids. CDR1 SGHTA and CDR2 FQGNSA come from the germline V gene. The CDR3 coding sequence is TGTGCCAGCAGCGACGAGCCTCCGGACAGGTTGATTGAAGCTTTCTTT. It encodes CASSDEPPDRLIEAFF.

The rearrangement links TRBV5-7 to TRBJ2-1; tentatively, D is TRBD2 (6 bases). TRBV5-7 is noted as an ORF with a role that remains uncertain. The V end was cut by 5 bases, the J end by 0 bases, with 15 bases between. This CDR3 region has 16 residues. Here the CDR3 reads CASRRSRRDSYNEQFF. In nucleotides, the CDR3 is TGTGCCAGCAGGAGAAGCCGGCGGGACTCCTACAATGAGCAGTTCTTC.

The rearrangement links TRBV6-1 to TRBJ2-7, with 9 bases that match TRBD2. CDR3 size: 14 residues. Germline CDR1 and CDR2: MNHNS and SASEGT. Trimming cost V 6 bases and J 5 bases; bases outside gene matches: 8. CDR3 protein: CASSSGTSLNEQYF. Here the CDR3 DNA reads TGTGCCAGCAGCTCCGGGACTAGCCTTAACGAGCAGTACTTC.

The J gene is TRBJ2-2, the V gene TRBV20-1, with D perhaps TRBD1 (6 bases). Per the germline V gene, CDR1 is DFQATT and CDR2 is SNEGSKA (reference sequence). The V gene lost 5 bases and the J gene lost 7 bases, with 17 bases spanning the gap. The CDR3 runs 14 residues. CDR3 residues: CSARPGQYVGELFF. CDR3 in DNA: TGCAGTGCTCGGCCGGGACAATATGTCGGGGAGCTGTTTTTT.

This chain uses TRBV7-2 with TRBJ1-3, with 7 positions matching TRBD1. The length of the CDR3 is 15 residues. Germline values: CDR1 SGHTA, CDR2 FQGNSA. The V segment lost 5 bases and the J segment 4 bases; nucleotides outside the gene matches: 8. DNA for the CDR3: TGTGCCAGCAGCCCCGACAGGGCACCAGGAAACACCATATATTTT. This sequence encodes CASSPDRAPGNTIYF.

This clonotype has just a few counts. This rearrangement joins TRBV19 to TRBJ2-7, with 14 bases that match TRBD2. This CDR3 spans 17 amino acids. Per the germline V gene, CDR1 is LNHDA and CDR2 is SQIVND (reference sequence). The trim removed 6 bases at V and 3 bases at J, leaving 10 bases unmatched. CDR3 coding DNA: TGTGCCAGTAGCCACGGGACTAGCGGGAGCCTTGACTACGAGCAGTACTTC. This codes for CASSHGTSGSLDYEQYF.

This clonotype was seen more than once but under ten times. This chain links TRBV5-8 with TRBJ2-7, with D unclear. The germline gives CDR1 SGHTS, CDR2 YDEGEE. V was pared by 4 bases and J by 6 bases, with 17 bases between. This CDR3 has 14 amino acids. The CDR3 reads CASSLQMVAAEQYF. The CDR3 coding sequence is TGTGCCAGCAGCCTACAGATGGTAGCCGCCGAGCAGTACTTC.